What follows is one T cell receptor (beta chain) and its context. No antigen is known for it. The read terminates 3 residues ahead of where the CDR3 ends, so the germline J gene completes it. This record belongs to a study of T cell clonality in common variable immunodeficiency (dated by TCRdb to between 2014 and 2016). Diagnosis of CVID followed standard criteria, namely serum IgG, IgA and/or IgM below the normal range together with specific antibody deficiency. The CVID group comprised 45 or so subjects, roughly 15 female and around 30 male, aged roughly 8 to 65 years with a mean age of roughly 36. Both CVID patients and healthy controls were predominantly of Caucasian heritage. At the time of study participation, every CVID subject had been on replacement immunoglobulin therapy for at least one year. When blood was collected, none of the CVID subjects were ill or on immunomodulatory or immunosuppressive medication. Heparinized peripheral whole blood samples of about 5 to 9 ml were collected from each donor. Genomic DNA from adults with common variable immune deficiency (CVID) and from healthy adult controls was the source for sequencing TCRbeta CDR3 repertoires. Diluted blood was density-centrifuged over Hypaque 1077 or Ficoll-Paque to isolate peripheral blood mononuclear cells. Genomic DNA was obtained from unsorted mononuclear cells through either Qiagen column purification or a centrifugation-based method.

Results and caveats for the whole study, not just this receptor: Correlations of repertoire features with clinical complications were constrained by heterogeneity among patients within the CVID cohort. TCRbeta clonality was higher in CVID subjects than in healthy controls (t-test p = 0.018), and the increase was most characteristic of about a third of subjects. Although equal DNA input was used, an average of roughly 80,000 unique sequences per sample was obtained for controls, compared with about 31,547 for CVID samples. According to the authors, figuring out what caused the increased clonality in CVID would require sequencing the repertoires of T cell subpopulations. Fewer deletions and N-nucleotide insertions were reportedly observed in CVID TCRbeta sequences, and highly modified clones with 13 or more V deletions were reportedly absent from CVID TCRbeta sequences. Fewer TCRbeta clones were shared among CVID subjects than among healthy controls (p < 0.0001).

Equivalent amounts of genomic DNA from CVID and control samples were used as sequencing input. For every sample, a 60 bp segment covering the rearranged TCRbeta CDR3 region was amplified and then sequenced. The immunoSEQ assay, a bias-corrected multiplex PCR combined with high-throughput sequencing, was used to amplify TCRbeta. On the authors' methods: Every unique nucleotide sequence counted as a clone and was annotated with V, D and J genes, copy number and frequency. Sequences were labeled productive if in frame, and non-productive if out of frame or containing stop codons. As previously described, Shannon's entropy was used to calculate clonality. The predicted amino acid sequences of productive clones were used to derive mean CDR3 Kyte-Doolittle hydropathy. The R hclust function was used to hierarchically cluster scaled V gene usage with Manhattan distance and complete linkage. Sharing of clones by CDR3 amino acid sequence was evaluated by resampling 12 repertoires per group over 100 rounds. Repertoires were searched for 70 published EBV-specific and fewer than 300 published CMV-specific TCRbeta sequences. Two CVID samples that yielded fewer than 10,000 sequences were excluded from the analysis, so around 40 CVID repertoires were retained. TCRdb retrieved this table from immuneACCESS and kept in-frame rearrangements only. Not all clones are present; in checked studies, unresolved V genes account for under half, and no reason is known for the remainder. The V and J calls and the clone size are those of that table, but D and trimming were determined from the DNA. For this sample, some 11,000 clones appear and none is a singleton. The top ten constitute around 6.9% of the sample.

The germline V gene sets CDR1 to KGHSH and CDR2 to LQKENI. The CDR3 sequence holds 16 residues, the cysteine and phenylalanine included. The DNA has 39 bases, all within the CDR3, and is read from base 1. The trim is 3 bases for V and 1 base for J, with a gap of 16 bases between the germline ends. The chain was built from TRBV18 and TRBJ2-7; the D region possibly corresponds to TRBD1 (5 bases align). The source is a human donor with common variable immunodeficiency. Source material: peripheral blood mononuclear cells. Partial CDR3 DNA: TGTGCCAGCTCACCCCAAGGGGCAGCGCCGTCCTACGAG. It specifies CASSPQGAAPSYE. The entire CDR3 is CASSPQGAAPSYEQYF.